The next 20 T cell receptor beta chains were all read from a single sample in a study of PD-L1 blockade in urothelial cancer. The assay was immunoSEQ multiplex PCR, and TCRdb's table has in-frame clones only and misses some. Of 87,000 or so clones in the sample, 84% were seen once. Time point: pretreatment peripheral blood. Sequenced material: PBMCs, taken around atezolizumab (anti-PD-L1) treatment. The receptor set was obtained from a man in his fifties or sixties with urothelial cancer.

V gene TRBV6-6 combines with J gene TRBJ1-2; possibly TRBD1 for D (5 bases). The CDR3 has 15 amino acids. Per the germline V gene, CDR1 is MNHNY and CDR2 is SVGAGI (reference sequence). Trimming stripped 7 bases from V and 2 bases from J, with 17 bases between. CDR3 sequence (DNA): TGTGCCAGCACCTCCCATGGTGGGGGGAACTATGGCTACACCTTC. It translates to CASTSHGGGNYGYTF.

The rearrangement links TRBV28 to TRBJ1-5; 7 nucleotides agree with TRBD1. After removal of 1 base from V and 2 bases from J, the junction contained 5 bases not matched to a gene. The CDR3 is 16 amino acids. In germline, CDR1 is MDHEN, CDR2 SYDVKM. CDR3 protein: CASSLSWQGGNQPQHF. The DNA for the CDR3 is TGTGCCAGCAGTTTATCGTGGCAGGGGGGCAATCAGCCCCAGCATTTT. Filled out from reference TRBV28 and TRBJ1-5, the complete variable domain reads DVKVTQSSRYLVKRTGEKVFLECVQDMDHENMFWYRQDPGLGLRLIYFSYDVKMKEKGDIPEGYSVSREKKERFSLILESASTNQTSMYLCASSLSWQGGNQPQHFGDGTRLSIL.

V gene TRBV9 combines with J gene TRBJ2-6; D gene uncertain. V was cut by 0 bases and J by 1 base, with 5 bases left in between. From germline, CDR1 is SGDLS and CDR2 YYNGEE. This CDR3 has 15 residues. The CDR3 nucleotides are TGTGCCAGCAGCGTAGAAGAGTCTGGGGCCAACGTCCTGACTTTC. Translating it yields CASSVEESGANVLTF. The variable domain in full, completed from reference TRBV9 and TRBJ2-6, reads DSGVTQTPKHLITATGQRVTLRCSPRSGDLSVYWYQQSLDQGLQFLIQYYNGEERAKGNILERFSAQQFPDLHSELNLSSLELGDSALYFCASSVEESGANVLTFGAGSRLTVL.

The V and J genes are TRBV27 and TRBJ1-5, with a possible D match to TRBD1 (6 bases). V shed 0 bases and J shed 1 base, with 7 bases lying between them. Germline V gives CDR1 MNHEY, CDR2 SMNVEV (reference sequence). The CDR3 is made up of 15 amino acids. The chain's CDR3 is CASSLSQGSNQPQHF. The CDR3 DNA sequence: TGTGCCAGCAGTTTATCCCAGGGGAGCAATCAGCCCCAGCATTTT.

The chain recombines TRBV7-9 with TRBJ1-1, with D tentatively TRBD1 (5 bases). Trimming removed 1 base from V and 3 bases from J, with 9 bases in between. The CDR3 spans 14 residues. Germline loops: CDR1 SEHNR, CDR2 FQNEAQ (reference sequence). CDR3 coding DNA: TGTGCCAGCAGCTTAGATGGGGGGGACACTGAAGCTTTCTTT. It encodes CASSLDGGDTEAFF.

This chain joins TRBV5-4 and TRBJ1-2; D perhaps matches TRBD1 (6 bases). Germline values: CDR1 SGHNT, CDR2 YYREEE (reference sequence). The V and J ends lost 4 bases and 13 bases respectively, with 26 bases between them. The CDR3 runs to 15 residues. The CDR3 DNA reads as TGTGCCAGCAGCCATACGGGACAAAGGATTTCCCGGCTCACCTTC. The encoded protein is CASSHTGQRISRLTF.

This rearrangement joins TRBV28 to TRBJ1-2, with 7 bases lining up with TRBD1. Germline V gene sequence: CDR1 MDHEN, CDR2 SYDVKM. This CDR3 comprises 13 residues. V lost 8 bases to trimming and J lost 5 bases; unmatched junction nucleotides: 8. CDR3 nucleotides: TGTGCCAGCGTATCCCCGGGACAGTATGGCTACACCTTC. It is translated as CASVSPGQYGYTF.

CDR3 in DNA: TGTGCCACCAGCAGATTTGACAGGGGTCAAGAGACCCAGTACTTC. Translated: CATSRFDRGQETQYF. V is TRBV15 and J is TRBJ2-5; 8 bases align to TRBD1. V dropped 2 bases and J dropped 2; count of bases not matched to a gene: 4. The CDR3 runs 15 residues. Germline CDR1 reads LNHNV; CDR2 reads YYDKDF (reference sequence). Full variable domain (rest looked up from reference TRBV15 and TRBJ2-5): DAMVIQNPRYQVTQFGKPVTLSCSQTLNHNVMYWYQQKSSQAPKLLFHYYDKDFNNEADTPDNFQSRRPNTSFCFLDIRSPGLGDTAMYLCATSRFDRGQETQYFGPGTRLLVL.

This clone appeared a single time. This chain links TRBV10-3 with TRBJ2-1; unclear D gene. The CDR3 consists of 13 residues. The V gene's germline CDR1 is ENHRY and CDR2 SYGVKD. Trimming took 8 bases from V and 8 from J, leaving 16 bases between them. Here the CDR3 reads CAIGPTVMDEQFF. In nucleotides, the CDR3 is TGTGCCATCGGTCCTACCGTTATGGATGAGCAGTTCTTC.

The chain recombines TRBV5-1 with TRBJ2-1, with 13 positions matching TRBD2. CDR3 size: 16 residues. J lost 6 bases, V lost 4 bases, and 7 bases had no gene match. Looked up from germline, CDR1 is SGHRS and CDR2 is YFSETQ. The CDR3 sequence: CASSPRLAGGFNEQFF. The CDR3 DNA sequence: TGCGCCAGCAGCCCGCGACTAGCGGGAGGCTTCAATGAGCAGTTCTTC.

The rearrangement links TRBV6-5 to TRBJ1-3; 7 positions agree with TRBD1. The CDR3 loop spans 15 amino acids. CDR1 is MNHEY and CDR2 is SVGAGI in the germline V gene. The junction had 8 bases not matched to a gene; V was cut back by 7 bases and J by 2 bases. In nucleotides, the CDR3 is TGTGCCAGCAAACGACAGGGTGGGCCTGGAAACACCATATATTTT. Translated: CASKRQGGPGNTIYF.

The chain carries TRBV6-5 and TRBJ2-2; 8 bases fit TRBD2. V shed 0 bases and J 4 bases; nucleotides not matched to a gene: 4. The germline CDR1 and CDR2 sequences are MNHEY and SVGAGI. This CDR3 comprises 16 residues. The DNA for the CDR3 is TGTGCCAGCAGTTACTCGACTAGCGCCTCCACCGGGGAGCTGTTTTTT. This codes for CASSYSTSASTGELFF.

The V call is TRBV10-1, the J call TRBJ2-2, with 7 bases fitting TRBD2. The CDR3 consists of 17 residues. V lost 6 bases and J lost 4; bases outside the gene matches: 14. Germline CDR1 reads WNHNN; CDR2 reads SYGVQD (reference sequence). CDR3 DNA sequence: TGCGCCAGCAGCCGAGAGGGAGGGAGTGGGGGCACCGGGGAGCTGTTTTTT. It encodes CASSREGGSGGTGELFF.

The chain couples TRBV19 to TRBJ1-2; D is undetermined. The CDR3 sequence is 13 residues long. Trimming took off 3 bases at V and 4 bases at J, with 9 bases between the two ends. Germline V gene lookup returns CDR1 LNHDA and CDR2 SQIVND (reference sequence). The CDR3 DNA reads TGTGCCAGTAGTATGACGGGAGGCTATGGCTACACCTTC. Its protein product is CASSMTGGYGYTF.

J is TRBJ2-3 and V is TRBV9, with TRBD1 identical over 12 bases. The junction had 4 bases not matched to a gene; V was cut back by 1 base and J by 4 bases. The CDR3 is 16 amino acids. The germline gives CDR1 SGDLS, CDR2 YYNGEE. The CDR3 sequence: CASSVWGQGASDTQYF. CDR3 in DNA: TGTGCCAGCAGCGTATGGGGACAGGGGGCGTCAGATACGCAGTATTTT.

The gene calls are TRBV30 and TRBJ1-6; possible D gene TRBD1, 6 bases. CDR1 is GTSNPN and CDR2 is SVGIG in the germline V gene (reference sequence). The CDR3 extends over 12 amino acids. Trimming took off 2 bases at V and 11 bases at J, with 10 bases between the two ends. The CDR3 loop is CAWSTTGTPLHF. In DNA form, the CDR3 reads TGTGCCTGGAGTACCACAGGGACACCCCTCCACTTT.

The CDR3 DNA reads TGTGCCAGCAGCCAAGACAGGGGCGGGCAGTACTTC. Protein sequence: CASSQDRGGQYF. V is TRBV7-2 and J is TRBJ2-7; TRBD1 agrees at 8 bases. This CDR3 is 12 amino acids long. V shed 5 bases, J shed 9 bases, and the junction held 6 bases outside the gene matches. Germline CDR1 reads SGHTA; CDR2 reads FQGNSA.

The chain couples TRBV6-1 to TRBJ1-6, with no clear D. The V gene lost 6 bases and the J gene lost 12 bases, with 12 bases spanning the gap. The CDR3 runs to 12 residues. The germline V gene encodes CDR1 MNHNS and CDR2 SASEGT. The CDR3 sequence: CASSIPPVPLHF. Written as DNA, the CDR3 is TGTGCCAGCAGCATACCCCCAGTACCCCTCCACTTT.

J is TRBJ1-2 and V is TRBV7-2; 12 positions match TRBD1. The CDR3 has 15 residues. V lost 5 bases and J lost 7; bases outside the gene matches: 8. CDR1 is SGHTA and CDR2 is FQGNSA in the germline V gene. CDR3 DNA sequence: TGTGCCAGCAGCCCGGGACAGGGGGCGGGAAGTGGCTACACCTTC. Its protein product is CASSPGQGAGSGYTF.

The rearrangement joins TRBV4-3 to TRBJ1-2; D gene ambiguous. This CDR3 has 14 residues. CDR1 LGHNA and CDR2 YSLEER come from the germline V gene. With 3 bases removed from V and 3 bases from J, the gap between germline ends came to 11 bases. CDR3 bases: TGCGCCAGCAGCCAGTCGCGAGCGGACTATGGCTACACCTTC. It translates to CASSQSRADYGYTF.